Listed here are 23 T cell receptor beta chains from one sample, sequenced in a study of T cell responses to AZD1222 COVID-19 vaccine. Assay used: immunoSEQ multiplex PCR; TCRdb lists only in-frame clones, some missing. The table records 130,000 or so clones, 75% to 90% of them present only once. The specimen was peripheral blood, collected on day 0 of AZD1222 vaccination. These receptors were obtained from an adult in good health.

This clone was counted only a few times. The V gene is TRBV5-1, the J gene TRBJ2-3, with 7 bases fitting TRBD1. Germline CDR1 SGHRS, CDR2 YFSETQ. Trimming took 6 bases from V and 2 from J; bases not matched to a gene: 12. The CDR3 has 16 amino acids. In DNA form, the CDR3 reads TGCGCCAGCACTCAAGGCAGACAGGGAGTCACAGATACGCAGTATTTT. This encodes CASTQGRQGVTDTQYF.

This clone was recorded only once. The chain recombines TRBV29-1 with TRBJ1-2; no definite D call. The germline V gene has CDR1 SQVTM and CDR2 ANQGSEA. Trimming removed 4 bases at V and 4 bases at J, with 13 bases between. This CDR3 is built from 13 residues. Here the CDR3 DNA reads TGCAGCGTTGGGGGTTTGGAAGTCTATGGCTACACCTTC. Its translation: CSVGGLEVYGYTF.

V is TRBV18 and J is TRBJ2-7; 7 bases match TRBD2. The CDR3 has 15 amino acids. Germline assignment: CDR1 KGHSH and CDR2 LQKENI. V lost 3 bases, J lost 7 bases, and 12 bases stayed unmatched. The CDR3 DNA is TGTGCCAGCTCACCGGATTCGGGCGGGGGTAGGGAGCAGTACTTC. Its translation: CASSPDSGGGREQYF.

The chain has TRBV6-6 and TRBJ1-1; 9 bases fit TRBD1. The CDR3 spans 16 residues. J gave up 4 bases and V 6 bases, and 12 bases lay outside the gene matches. Germline lookup yields CDR1 MNHNY and CDR2 SVGAGI (reference sequence). CDR3 sequence reads: CASSPYPTGGGTEAFF. CDR3 sequence (DNA): TGTGCCAGCAGCCCATACCCGACAGGGGGAGGCACTGAAGCTTTCTTT.

The chain carries TRBV6-5 and TRBJ1-5, with D maybe TRBD1 (6 bases). This CDR3 has 14 amino acids. The V gene lost 0 bases and the J gene lost 6 bases, with 9 bases spanning the gap. CDR1 is MNHEY and CDR2 is SVGAGI in the germline V gene. The CDR3 nucleotides are TGTGCCAGCAGTTACTCACAGGGAACTCAGCCCCAGCATTTT. Amino acid sequence: CASSYSQGTQPQHF.

The V and J genes are TRBV11-2 and TRBJ1-2; weak D call: TRBD1 (5 bases). V lost 3 bases and J 6 bases, leaving 14 bases between the germline ends. Germline values: CDR1 SGHAT, CDR2 FQNNGV. CDR3 length: 14 residues. CDR3 bases: TGTGCCAGCAGCTTTGATCGTCTAGGGGATGGCTACACCTTC. Amino acid sequence: CASSFDRLGDGYTF.

This CDR3 reads CASSFSRGLNTEAFF. Written as DNA, the CDR3 is TGTGCCAGCAGCTTCAGCCGGGGACTGAACACTGAAGCTTTCTTT. The chain has TRBV5-5 and TRBJ1-1; tentative D call: TRBD1 (5 bases). Germline assignment: CDR1 SGHKS and CDR2 YYEKEE (reference sequence). This CDR3 contains 15 residues. With 2 bases removed from V and 0 bases from J, the gap between germline ends came to 11 bases.

The chain is built from TRBV3-1 (or the pseudogene TRBV3-2) and TRBJ1-2, with unresolved D. Trimming cost V 3 bases and J 7 bases, with 12 bases left between them. Germline-derived CDR1 and CDR2 are LGHDT and YNNKEL (reference sequence). This CDR3 has 13 residues. The CDR3 spells CASSQLVTVGYTF. The CDR3 DNA follows: TGTGCCAGCAGCCAGCTGGTGACGGTTGGCTACACCTTC.

J is TRBJ2-1 and V is TRBV10-3; no firm D call. V lost 8 bases to trimming and J lost 1 base, with 9 bases between them. CDR1 ENHRY and CDR2 SYGVKD come from the germline V gene. The CDR3 runs 13 residues. This CDR3 reads CAIRSESYNEQFF. The CDR3 nucleotides are TGTGCCATCCGATCCGAATCCTACAATGAGCAGTTCTTC.

The rearrangement links TRBV29-1 to TRBJ2-1; 10 bases align to TRBD2. From germline, CDR1 is SQVTM and CDR2 ANQGSEA. This CDR3 is 15 amino acids long. Losses at the gene ends were 2 bases for V and 1 base for J; bases not matched to a gene: 2. The CDR3 is CSVEPSGGSYNEQFF. The CDR3 bases are TGCAGCGTTGAACCTAGCGGGGGATCCTACAATGAGCAGTTCTTC.

V is TRBV6-5 and J is TRBJ2-7; D perhaps matches TRBD2 (5 bases). V lost 5 bases, J lost 0 bases, and 11 bases lay in between. This CDR3 contains 14 residues. Germline V gene data show CDR1 as MNHEY and CDR2 as SVGAGI. The CDR3 nucleotides are TGTGCCAGCAGTAAGTCGGGATCCTCCTACGAGCAGTACTTC. Translating it yields CASSKSGSSYEQYF.

V and J are TRBV3-1 (or the pseudogene TRBV3-2) and TRBJ1-3; D unclear. The germline gives CDR1 LGHDT, CDR2 YNNKEL (reference sequence). Trimming pared 4 bases from V and 1 base from J, leaving 11 bases between. The CDR3 loop spans 15 amino acids. CDR3 protein: CASSLEQESGNTIYF. CDR3 sequence (DNA): TGTGCCAGCAGCCTAGAGCAGGAATCTGGAAACACCATATATTTT.

The rearrangement uses TRBV27 and TRBJ2-7, with D perhaps TRBD1 or TRBD2 (5 bases each). This CDR3 is 15 amino acids long. The germline V gene encodes CDR1 MNHEY and CDR2 SMNVEV (reference sequence). The V end was cut by 5 bases, the J end by 3 bases, with 17 bases between. The CDR3 here is CASSPMGDKSYEQYF. In DNA form, the CDR3 reads TGTGCCAGCAGTCCTATGGGGGATAAGAGCTACGAGCAGTACTTC.

V is TRBV27 and J is TRBJ1-6, with 11 bases aligning to TRBD1. With 5 bases clipped from V and 6 bases from J, the junction kept 6 bases outside the gene matches. Germline CDR1 is MNHEY and CDR2 is SMNVEV (reference sequence). This CDR3 has 16 amino acids. The CDR3 nucleotides read TGTGCCAGCAGTATGGGGACAGGGGGTGGTAATTCACCCCTCCACTTT. Its protein product is CASSMGTGGGNSPLHF.

The chain links TRBV12-2 to TRBJ1-1; the listed D gene, TRBD1, was not tested against the DNA. TRBV12-2 represents a pseudogene. This CDR3 spans 16 amino acids. The CDR3 DNA reads as TGTGCAAGTCGCTCGATACCCCCAGGGGGCAGATCTGAAGCTTTCTTT. This encodes CASRSIPPGGRSEAFF.

This chain links TRBV4-3 with TRBJ1-3; D remains ambiguous. The germline V gene has CDR1 LGHNA and CDR2 YSLEER. V was cut by 2 bases and J by 0 bases, with 5 bases left in between. The CDR3 is 14 residues long. CDR3 DNA: TGCGCCAGCAGCCAATGGATCTCTGGAAACACCATATATTTT. This codes for CASSQWISGNTIYF.

The chain carries TRBV5-6 and TRBJ1-4; 7 nucleotides agree with TRBD1. This CDR3 contains 14 residues. Germline CDR1 is SGHDT and CDR2 is YYEEEE. V lost 2 bases, J lost 5 bases, and 3 bases stayed unmatched. The CDR3 nucleotides read TGTGCCAGCAGCTTACAGGGGTTAAATGAAAAACTGTTTTTT. It yields the protein CASSLQGLNEKLFF.

This CDR3 is CASSSPSGAQRGYEQYF. The CDR3 DNA reads as TGTGCCAGCAGTTCTCCTAGCGGGGCTCAGCGCGGCTACGAGCAGTACTTC. V and J are TRBV27 and TRBJ2-7; 9 bases are shared with TRBD2. The germline CDR1 and CDR2 sequences are MNHEY and SMNVEV (reference sequence). The CDR3 sequence is 17 residues long. Losses at the gene ends were 4 bases for V and 3 bases for J; bases not matched to a gene: 13.

This rearrangement joins TRBV29-1 to TRBJ1-2, with no clear D. The CDR3 has 11 amino acids. Germline V CDR1 and CDR2: SQVTM, ANQGSEA. The ends were cut back, 5 bases at V and 5 bases at J, with 9 bases in the middle. The CDR3 here is CSVTRDYGYTF. The DNA for the CDR3 is TGCAGCGTTACTCGGGATTATGGCTACACCTTC.

The V gene is TRBV18, the J gene TRBJ1-2; D is ambiguous. Trimming removed 2 bases at V and 7 bases at J, with 11 bases between. Germline lookup yields CDR1 KGHSH and CDR2 LQKENI. CDR3 length: 13 residues. CDR3 bases: TGTGCCAGCTCACCAGGGGTACAAACTGGCTACACCTTC. It translates to CASSPGVQTGYTF.

The CDR3 sequence is CSVDSTGEQYF. The CDR3 bases are TGCAGCGTTGATTCGACGGGCGAGCAGTACTTC. This chain links TRBV29-1 with TRBJ2-7; D unclear. The CDR3 runs 11 residues. The V end lost 3 bases, the J end lost 6 bases, and 9 bases lay between the germline ends. From germline, CDR1 is SQVTM and CDR2 ANQGSEA.

This chain links TRBV5-1 with TRBJ2-5, with D tentatively TRBD1 (5 bases). The length of the CDR3 is 14 residues. The V and J ends lost 2 bases and 2 bases respectively, with 10 bases between them. Germline CDR1 is SGHRS and CDR2 is YFSETQ. The CDR3 loop reads CASSLGDSQETQYF. The CDR3 DNA is TGCGCCAGCAGCTTAGGGGATTCTCAAGAGACCCAGTACTTC.

The genes are TRBV29-1 and TRBJ2-5, with 12 positions matching TRBD2. Germline lookup yields CDR1 SQVTM and CDR2 ANQGSEA. This CDR3 is built from 14 residues. The J segment lost 5 bases and the V segment lost 6 bases, leaving 7 bases of the junction unmatched. CDR3 DNA: TGCAGCGTGGTGCTAGCGGGGGGGCGGGAGACCCAGTACTTC. Amino acid sequence: CSVVLAGGRETQYF.